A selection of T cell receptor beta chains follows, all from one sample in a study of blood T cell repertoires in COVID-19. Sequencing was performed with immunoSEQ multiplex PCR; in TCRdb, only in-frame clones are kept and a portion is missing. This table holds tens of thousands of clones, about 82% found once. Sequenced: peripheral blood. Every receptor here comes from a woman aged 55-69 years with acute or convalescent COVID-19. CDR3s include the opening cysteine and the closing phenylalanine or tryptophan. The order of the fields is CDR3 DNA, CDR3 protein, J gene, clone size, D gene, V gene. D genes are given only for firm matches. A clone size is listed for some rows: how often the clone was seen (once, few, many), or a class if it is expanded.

cdr3_nt: TGCGCCAGCAGCCAAGATCCCCAGGGGGAAGGATGGACTGAAGCTTTCTTT; cdr3_aa: CASSQDPQGEGWTEAFF; j_call: TRBJ1-1; clone_size: .; d_call: TRBD1; v_call: TRBV4-3
cdr3_nt: TGTGCCAGTAGTTTAGGCGGGGATTCATACACAGATACGCAGTATTTT; cdr3_aa: CASSLGGDSYTDTQYF; j_call: TRBJ2-3; clone_size: once; d_call: .; v_call: TRBV19
cdr3_nt: TGCAGCGTTGTATCGGGAAGAGATCAGCCCCAGCATTTT; cdr3_aa: CSVVSGRDQPQHF; j_call: TRBJ1-5; clone_size: few; d_call: .; v_call: TRBV29-1
cdr3_nt: TGTGCCAGTAGTCAAAACAGGGGGCGCATATCTGAAGCTTTCTTT; cdr3_aa: CASSQNRGRISEAFF; j_call: TRBJ1-1; clone_size: .; d_call: TRBD1; v_call: TRBV19
cdr3_nt: TGCGCCAGCAGCCAAGATTGGGGGGCTAATGAAAAACTGTTTTTT; cdr3_aa: CASSQDWGANEKLFF; j_call: TRBJ1-4; clone_size: few; d_call: .; v_call: TRBV4-3
cdr3_nt: TGTGCCAGCAGCCAAGGGGCAGGGATTCAGCCCCAGCATTTT; cdr3_aa: CASSQGAGIQPQHF; j_call: TRBJ1-5; clone_size: .; d_call: .; v_call: TRBV3-1/TRBV3-2
cdr3_nt: TGTGCCAGCAGCTTCGGACAAGCTATTGCGGATACGCAGTATTTT; cdr3_aa: CASSFGQAIADTQYF; j_call: TRBJ2-3; clone_size: .; d_call: .; v_call: TRBV7-9
cdr3_nt: TGCGCCAGCAGCTTGACAGGGGGGAGAGGCACTGAAGCTTTCTTT; cdr3_aa: CASSLTGGRGTEAFF; j_call: TRBJ1-1; clone_size: .; d_call: TRBD1; v_call: TRBV5-1
cdr3_nt: TGTGCCAGCAGTTTAAGTATAGGTCTAGGGACAGGGGAACACGAGCAGTACTTC; cdr3_aa: CASSLSIGLGTGEHEQYF; j_call: TRBJ2-7; clone_size: .; d_call: TRBD1; v_call: TRBV28
cdr3_nt: TGCAGCATAACAGGGGGTGTGGGCACAGATACGCAGTATTTT; cdr3_aa: CSITGGVGTDTQYF; j_call: TRBJ2-3; clone_size: .; d_call: TRBD1; v_call: TRBV29-1
cdr3_nt: TGTGCCAGCAGCCCTGTGGGTCGGAGTGGGTTTTTT; cdr3_aa: CASSPVGRSGFF; j_call: TRBJ2-2; clone_size: .; d_call: .; v_call: TRBV11-2
cdr3_nt: TGTGCCAGCAGCTTCAGGGGGCCCCAAGAGACCCAGTACTTC; cdr3_aa: CASSFRGPQETQYF; j_call: TRBJ2-5; clone_size: .; d_call: TRBD1; v_call: TRBV7-2
cdr3_nt: TGTGCCAGCAGCTCGCTTCACGGGACTACGAACACCGGGGAGCTGTTTTTT; cdr3_aa: CASSSLHGTTNTGELFF; j_call: TRBJ2-2; clone_size: .; d_call: TRBD2; v_call: TRBV7-3
cdr3_nt: TGTGCCATCAGTGAAGGACAGGGGTTGATGGGGGCCAACGTCCTGACTTTC; cdr3_aa: CAISEGQGLMGANVLTF; j_call: TRBJ2-6; clone_size: .; d_call: TRBD1; v_call: TRBV10-3
cdr3_nt: TGCGCCAGCAGCCATGGCTCGGGGGGAATGAACACTGAAGCTTTCTTT; cdr3_aa: CASSHGSGGMNTEAFF; j_call: TRBJ1-1; clone_size: .; d_call: .; v_call: TRBV4-1
cdr3_nt: TGCGCCAGCAGCGCTCGGGGGGACACTGAAGCTTTCTTT; cdr3_aa: CASSARGDTEAFF; j_call: TRBJ1-1; clone_size: .; d_call: .; v_call: TRBV5-1
cdr3_nt: TGCGCCAGCAGCGTGGACAGGGAAACCTACGAGCAGTACTTC; cdr3_aa: CASSVDRETYEQYF; j_call: TRBJ2-7; clone_size: .; d_call: TRBD1; v_call: TRBV5-1
cdr3_nt: TGCGCCAGCAGCTTTGACAGGGGCCGCTCTGGAAACACCATATATTTT; cdr3_aa: CASSFDRGRSGNTIYF; j_call: TRBJ1-3; clone_size: .; d_call: TRBD1; v_call: TRBV5-1
cdr3_nt: TGTGCCAGCACCCCAGGGGTTAGCTATGGCTACACCTTC; cdr3_aa: CASTPGVSYGYTF; j_call: TRBJ1-2; clone_size: .; d_call: .; v_call: TRBV6-5
cdr3_nt: TGTGCCAGCAGCGCCGGGACAGGGGCCCAAGAGACCCAGTACTTC; cdr3_aa: CASSAGTGAQETQYF; j_call: TRBJ2-5; clone_size: .; d_call: TRBD1; v_call: TRBV11-3
cdr3_nt: TGTGCCAGTAGTATCCAGGGTACCTCTGGGGCCAACGTCCTGACTTTC; cdr3_aa: CASSIQGTSGANVLTF; j_call: TRBJ2-6; clone_size: .; d_call: .; v_call: TRBV19
cdr3_nt: TGTGCCAGCAGCTTAGTATCCCCCGGGGTTTCTACGCAGTATTTT; cdr3_aa: CASSLVSPGVSTQYF; j_call: TRBJ2-3; clone_size: .; d_call: .; v_call: TRBV11-2
cdr3_nt: TGTGCCAGCAGCTGGGACAGGGGCAGTTCACCCCTCCACTTT; cdr3_aa: CASSWDRGSSPLHF; j_call: TRBJ1-6; clone_size: .; d_call: TRBD1; v_call: TRBV6-5
cdr3_nt: TGTGCCAGCAGTTTAACGGGGGGCGAAAATTCACCCCTCCACTTT; cdr3_aa: CASSLTGGENSPLHF; j_call: TRBJ1-6; clone_size: .; d_call: .; v_call: TRBV27
cdr3_nt: TGTGCCAGCAGCGTAGCGGGACAGGGAGGTTCACCCCTCCACTTT; cdr3_aa: CASSVAGQGGSPLHF; j_call: TRBJ1-6; clone_size: .; d_call: TRBD1; v_call: TRBV9
cdr3_nt: TGTGCCAGCAGCCAAGGGCAAGCGGGGCGCTATGGCTACACCTTC; cdr3_aa: CASSQGQAGRYGYTF; j_call: TRBJ1-2; clone_size: .; d_call: .; v_call: TRBV14
cdr3_nt: TGTGCCTGGAGTGCCCAGTGGACAGGGTACTATGGCTACACCTTC; cdr3_aa: CAWSAQWTGYYGYTF; j_call: TRBJ1-2; clone_size: .; d_call: TRBD1; v_call: TRBV30
cdr3_nt: TGTGCCAGCAGCTTCGGACAGGAGTACAATGAGCAGTTCTTC; cdr3_aa: CASSFGQEYNEQFF; j_call: TRBJ2-1; clone_size: .; d_call: TRBD1; v_call: TRBV7-8
cdr3_nt: TGTGCCAGCAGATCAGGGGGCGGAGATGCTGAGCAGTTCTTC; cdr3_aa: CASRSGGGDAEQFF; j_call: TRBJ2-1; clone_size: .; d_call: TRBD1; v_call: TRBV7-9
cdr3_nt: TGTGCCAGCAGCGTAGGCCCCGTTGCGGGAATGAACACTGAAGCTTTCTTT; cdr3_aa: CASSVGPVAGMNTEAFF; j_call: TRBJ1-1; clone_size: .; d_call: .; v_call: TRBV9
cdr3_nt: TGTGCCAGCAGCGGGGTCGGGTATGGCTACACCTTC; cdr3_aa: CASSGVGYGYTF; j_call: TRBJ1-2; clone_size: .; d_call: .; v_call: TRBV9
cdr3_nt: TGTGCCAGCAGCTCCGGGACAGCCTCATACACCTTC; cdr3_aa: CASSSGTASYTF; j_call: TRBJ1-2; clone_size: .; d_call: TRBD1; v_call: TRBV12-3/TRBV12-4
cdr3_nt: TGCGCCAGCAGATTGTCCAGTGTGAACACTGAAGCTTTCTTT; cdr3_aa: CASRLSSVNTEAFF; j_call: TRBJ1-1; clone_size: once; d_call: .; v_call: TRBV5-1
cdr3_nt: TGTGCCAGCAGCTTAACTGCAGGGGAATTCTACGAGCAGTACTTC; cdr3_aa: CASSLTAGEFYEQYF; j_call: TRBJ2-7; clone_size: .; d_call: .; v_call: TRBV11-2